A single sample gave rise to the 14 T cell receptor beta chains below, sequenced in a study of cytomegalovirus exposure and HLA in healthy donors. Vbeta (60) and Jbeta (13) primers were used in the PCR. The protocol was immunoSEQ multiplex PCR, while the TCRdb copy is restricted to in-frame clones and leaves out a portion. The sample holds about 130,000 clones; about 82% are singletons and the top ten take roughly 5%. Specimen: PBMCs. The receptors here all came from a man in his thirties or forties in good health and CMV-seronegative.

The chain carries TRBV19 and TRBJ1-5; 7 bases are shared with TRBD1. CDR1 and CDR2 (germline): LNHDA, SQIVND (reference sequence). V shed 5 bases, J shed 6 bases, and the junction held 7 bases outside the gene matches. This CDR3 spans 14 amino acids. The CDR3, as DNA: TGTGCCAGTAGTCTACTACAGGGGTCTCAGCCCCAGCATTTT. As protein: CASSLLQGSQPQHF. The variable domain in full, with the rest retrieved from reference TRBV19 and TRBJ1-5, is DGGITQSPKYLFRKEGQNVTLSCEQNLNHDAMYWYRQDPGQGLRLIYYSQIVNDFQKGDIAEGYSVSREKKESFPLTVTSAQKNPTAFYLCASSLLQGSQPQHFGDGTRLSIL.

The genes are TRBV21-1 and TRBJ1-2; TRBD1 was called by the table and not checked on the DNA. TRBV21-1 is described as a pseudogene. This CDR3 region has 12 residues. CDR3 DNA sequence: TGTGCCAGCAGCCAAGGACAGGGGGGCTACACCTTC. It translates to CASSQGQGGYTF.

The V gene is TRBV6-6, the J gene TRBJ1-2, with 11 bases matching TRBD1. V lost 5 bases to trimming and J lost 7 bases; unmatched junction nucleotides: 6. Germline V CDR1 and CDR2: MNHNY, SVGAGI (reference sequence). The CDR3 runs 14 residues. The CDR3 DNA reads TGTGCCAGCAGTCAAACCGGGACAGGGGGTGGCTACACCTTC. Encoded protein: CASSQTGTGGGYTF.

This chain connects TRBV29-1 to TRBJ2-1; TRBD1 matches at 7 bases. CDR3 length: 15 amino acids. V lost 6 bases and J lost 0; bases outside the gene matches: 8. Germline V gene sequence: CDR1 SQVTM, CDR2 ANQGSEA. CDR3 sequence (DNA): TGCAGCGTGAGAGGGGGCTCTAGCTCCTACAATGAGCAGTTCTTC. Protein product: CSVRGGSSSYNEQFF.

The gene calls are TRBV15 and TRBJ2-1; a possible D gene is TRBD2 (7 bases). CDR1 is LNHNV and CDR2 is YYDKDF in the germline V gene (reference sequence). The length of the CDR3 is 17 residues. V lost 5 bases and J lost 5, with 22 bases in between. CDR3 nucleotide sequence: TGTGCCACCAGCGGGGGATACTTTGGGGGGGGCGACAATGAGCAGTTCTTC. Protein sequence: CATSGGYFGGGDNEQFF.

The chain links TRBV5-1 to TRBJ2-5; 13 bases fit TRBD2. Trimming at V came to 0 bases and at J to 1 base, leaving 3 bases not matched to a gene. CDR3 length equals 17 residues. The germline CDR1 and CDR2 sequences are SGHRS and YFSETQ. Here the CDR3 reads CASSLGTSGGIQETQYF. CDR3 DNA sequence: TGCGCCAGCAGCTTGGGGACTAGCGGGGGTATCCAAGAGACCCAGTACTTC. Based on the CDR3 plus reference TRBV5-1 and TRBJ2-5, the full variable domain is KAGVTQTPRYLIKTRGQQVTLSCSPISGHRSVSWYQQTPGQGLQFLFEYFSETQRNKGNFPGRFSGRQFSNSRSEMNVSTLELGDSALYLCASSLGTSGGIQETQYFGPGTRLLVL.

This clone has just a few counts. This chain uses TRBV7-9 with TRBJ1-3; D uncertain. The germline CDR1 and CDR2 sequences are SEHNR and FQNEAQ (reference sequence). V was shortened by 5 bases and J by 0 bases, with 14 bases between the two germline ends. There are 16 residues in the CDR3. CDR3 bases: TGTGCCAGCAGCGGATTGACATCGATCTCTGGAAACACCATATATTTT. Its protein is CASSGLTSISGNTIYF. The variable domain in full, completed from reference TRBV7-9 and TRBJ1-3, reads DTGVSQNPRHKITKRGQNVTFRCDPISEHNRLYWYRQTLGQGPEFLTYFQNEAQLEKSRLLSDRFSAERPKGSFSTLEIQRTEQGDSAMYLCASSGLTSISGNTIYFGEGSWLTVV.

This chain connects TRBV28 to TRBJ2-7, with D possibly being TRBD1 (6 bases). Trimming left V 4 bases short and J 5 bases short, with 18 bases between. Germline CDR1 is MDHEN and CDR2 is SYDVKM. CDR3 length: 15 residues. The CDR3 loop reads CASSSPGQGTHEQYF. CDR3 bases: TGTGCCAGCAGTTCCCCCGGGCAGGGGACCCACGAGCAGTACTTC.

This chain uses TRBV5-4 with TRBJ1-2, with 9 bases fitting TRBD1. This CDR3 region has 16 residues. The J segment lost 4 bases and the V segment lost 2 bases, leaving 9 bases of the junction unmatched. Germline lookup yields CDR1 SGHNT and CDR2 YYREEE (reference sequence). Here the CDR3 DNA reads TGTGCCAGCAGCTTAGACCGGGACAGGGTAACCTATGGCTACACCTTC. It encodes CASSLDRDRVTYGYTF.

The V gene is TRBV2, the J gene TRBJ2-7; 7 bases fit TRBD1. Germline CDR1 is SNHLY and CDR2 is FYNNEI. Unmatched junction bases numbered 6, after V lost 8 bases and J lost 2 bases. The CDR3 totals 13 residues. The CDR3: CASLDRLTYEQYF. Here the CDR3 DNA reads TGTGCCAGCCTGGACAGGCTAACCTACGAGCAGTACTTC.

This clone has a single count. This rearrangement joins TRBV9 to TRBJ2-3, with TRBD2 identical over 9 bases. The V and J ends lost 6 bases and 7 bases, in that order; junction bases with no gene match: 15. CDR1 is SGDLS, CDR2 YYNGEE, per germline. The CDR3 runs 16 residues. CDR3 in DNA: TGTGCCAGCACCCCAGGGACTAGCAACCCTTGGCATACGCAGTATTTT. The encoded protein is CASTPGTSNPWHTQYF.

The chain uses TRBV9 and TRBJ2-1, with D possibly TRBD1 on 6 matching bases. The CDR3 has 15 residues. V lost 3 bases and J 0 bases, leaving 10 bases between the germline ends. CDR1 and CDR2 (germline): SGDLS, YYNGEE. The DNA of the CDR3 is TGTGCCAGCAGCGGGACAGCTAACTCCTACAATGAGCAGTTCTTC. Residues: CASSGTANSYNEQFF.

The table lists this clone with a count of one. The rearrangement uses TRBV5-1 and TRBJ2-3, with TRBD2 identical over 8 bases. The length of the CDR3 is 16 residues. Germline CDR1 and CDR2: SGHRS and YFSETQ. V shed 0 bases, J shed 5 bases, and the junction held 8 bases outside the gene matches. CDR3 protein: CASSLAVGAGEDTQYF. CDR3 sequence (DNA): TGCGCCAGCAGCTTGGCAGTAGGAGCGGGAGAAGATACGCAGTATTTT.

This chain uses TRBV7-9 with TRBJ1-5; 8 bases are a match to TRBD1. The CDR3 is 14 residues long. With 3 bases clipped from V and 6 bases from J, the junction kept 4 bases outside the gene matches. Looked up from germline, CDR1 is SEHNR and CDR2 is FQNEAQ (reference sequence). The CDR3 spells CASSFSGGTQPQHF. CDR3 sequence (DNA): TGTGCCAGCAGCTTTTCAGGGGGCACTCAGCCCCAGCATTTT.